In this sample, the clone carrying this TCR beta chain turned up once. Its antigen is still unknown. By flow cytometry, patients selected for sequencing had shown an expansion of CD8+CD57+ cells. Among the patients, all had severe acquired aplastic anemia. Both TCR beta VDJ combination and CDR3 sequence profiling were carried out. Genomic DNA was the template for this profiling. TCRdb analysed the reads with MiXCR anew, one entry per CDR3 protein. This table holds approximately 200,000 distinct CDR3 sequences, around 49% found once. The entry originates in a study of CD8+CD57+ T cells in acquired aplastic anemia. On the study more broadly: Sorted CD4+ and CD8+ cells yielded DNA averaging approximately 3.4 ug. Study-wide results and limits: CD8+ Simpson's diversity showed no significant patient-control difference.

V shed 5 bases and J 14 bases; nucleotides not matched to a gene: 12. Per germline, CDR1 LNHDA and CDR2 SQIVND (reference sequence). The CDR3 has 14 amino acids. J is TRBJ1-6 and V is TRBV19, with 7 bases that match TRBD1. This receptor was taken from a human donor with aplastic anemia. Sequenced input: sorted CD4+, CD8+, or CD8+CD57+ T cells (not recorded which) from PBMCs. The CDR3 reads CASSRDRQSGALHF. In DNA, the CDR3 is TGTGCCAGTAGTCGGGACAGACAATCTGGGGCCCTCCACTTT.